A single sample gave rise to the 4 T cell receptor beta chains below, sequenced in a study of blood T cell repertoires in COVID-19. TCRdb keeps only in-frame clones here, not all; method: immunoSEQ multiplex PCR. The table includes about 240,000 clones, roughly 86% detected once. Material for sequencing was PBMCs or T cells enriched from blood (not recorded which). Receptors were obtained from a woman in her thirties or forties with acute COVID-19.

The chain links TRBV7-9 to TRBJ2-7; 15 bases are shared with TRBD2. J gave up 4 bases and V 5 bases, and 9 bases lay outside the gene matches. Germline-derived CDR1 and CDR2 are SEHNR and FQNEAQ (reference sequence). The CDR3 is made up of 17 amino acids. The CDR3 coding sequence is TGTGCCAGCAGCACTAGCCTAGGACTAGCGGGAGGGTACGAGCAGTACTTC. Encoded protein: CASSTSLGLAGGYEQYF.

The rearrangement links TRBV4-2 to TRBJ1-1, with D unresolved. The CDR3 is 13 amino acids. Trimming shortened V by 2 bases and J by 4 bases, and 8 bases separated the two germline ends. Germline V gives CDR1 LGHNA, CDR2 YNFKEQ. CDR3: CASSQNQITEAFF. DNA of the CDR3: TGTGCCAGCAGCCAAAATCAGATCACTGAAGCTTTCTTT.

On this clone itself: One end of the junction fails to match germline, which may point to a read error. The V call is TRBV7-7, the J call TRBJ2-5, with 7 bases that match TRBD1. The CDR3 is made up of 15 amino acids. Per the germline V gene, CDR1 is SSHAT and CDR2 is FNYEAQ (reference sequence). In DNA form, the CDR3 reads TGTGCTAGCAGCAACCAACAGGGGCCCCAAGAGACCCAGTACTTC. It translates to CASSNQQGPQETQYF. The full variable domain, its missing parts supplied by reference TRBV7-7 and TRBJ2-5, is GAGVSQSPRYKVTKRGQDVTLRCDPISSHATLYWYQQALGQGPEFLTYFNYEAQPDKSGLPSDRFSAERPEGSISTLTIQRTEQRDSAMYRCASSNQQGPQETQYFGPGTRLLVL.

This clone was counted once. The V call is TRBV5-6, the J call TRBJ2-7; 10 positions agree with TRBD1. The CDR3 consists of 16 residues. The V gene's germline CDR1 is SGHDT and CDR2 YYEEEE. With V trimmed by 4 bases and J by 3 bases, 10 bases remained unmatched. The CDR3 loop reads CASSAMDRGNIYEQYF. DNA of the CDR3: TGTGCCAGCAGCGCAATGGACAGGGGGAATATCTACGAGCAGTACTTC.